Below, 11 T cell receptor beta chains from the same sample are listed, as sequenced in a study of blood T cell repertoires in COVID-19 (dated by TCRdb to about 2020). Receptor amplification or capture employed the immunoSEQ multiplex PCR assay. Sourced from immuneACCESS, this table was stored by TCRdb with only in-frame sequences that have V and J called. A share of the clones is absent; for the studies checked, an unresolved V gene accounts for under half, and the remainder has no known explanation. In all, the sample holds 120,000 or so clones, and approximately 82% of those were seen once. About 11% of the sample goes to the ten largest clones. The sample taken for sequencing was peripheral blood. These receptors were obtained from a man aged 55-75 years with acute or convalescent COVID-19.

The chain employs TRBV5-1 and TRBJ1-4, with D perhaps matching TRBD1 (5 bases). The germline V gene has CDR1 SGHRS and CDR2 YFSETQ. The V and J ends lost 2 bases and 6 bases respectively, with 11 bases between them. The length of the CDR3 is 14 residues. This CDR3 reads CASSFARADEKLFF. The DNA for the CDR3 is TGCGCCAGCAGCTTCGCCAGGGCCGATGAAAAACTGTTTTTT.

In its sample, this clone was seen once. The chain employs TRBV2 and TRBJ1-2; perhaps TRBD1 as D (6 bases). CDR1 SNHLY and CDR2 FYNNEI come from the germline V gene. This CDR3 region has 13 residues. Trimming cost V 6 bases and J 5 bases, with 13 bases left between them. The CDR3 DNA sequence: TGTGCCAGCAGACAAGGGGGGGAATATGGCTACACCTTC. Translated: CASRQGGEYGYTF. Complete variable domain (other parts from reference TRBV2 and TRBJ1-2): EPEVTQTPSHQVTQMGQEVILRCVPISNHLYFYWYRQILGQKVEFLVSFYNNEISEKSEIFDDQFSVERPDGSNFTLKIRSTKLEDSAMYFCASRQGGEYGYTFGSGTRLTVV.

The V call is TRBV7-9, the J call TRBJ2-5; 7 nucleotides line up with TRBD2. J lost 2 bases, V lost 5 bases, and 5 bases had no gene match. The germline CDR1 and CDR2 sequences are SEHNR and FQNEAQ (reference sequence). CDR3 length: 14 residues. As DNA, the CDR3 is TGTGCCAGCAGCCCGGCAGCGGGGCAAGAGACCCAGTACTTC. Translation gives CASSPAAGQETQYF.

This clone was recorded a few times. The rearrangement uses TRBV2 and TRBJ1-4; weak D call: TRBD1 (6 bases). The CDR3 contains 13 residues. V was pared by 6 bases and J by 8 bases, with 13 bases between. Germline V CDR1 and CDR2: SNHLY, FYNNEI. CDR3 DNA: TGTGCCAGCAGCGACCCGAGGGGGGAAAAACTGTTTTTT. Protein: CASSDPRGEKLFF.

This sequence joins TRBV29-1 and TRBJ2-7, with 8 nucleotides matching TRBD1. V gave up 6 bases and J gave up 1 base; unmatched junction bases: 5. Germline values: CDR1 SQVTM, CDR2 ANQGSEA. This CDR3 region has 13 residues. This CDR3 is CSVTGDRSYEQYF. Written as DNA, the CDR3 is TGCAGCGTGACCGGGGACAGGTCCTACGAGCAGTACTTC.

The chain has TRBV21-1 and TRBJ2-2; no check of the table's D call, TRBD2, against the DNA was made. TRBV21-1 is a pseudogene. The length of the CDR3 is 20 residues. CDR3 sequence (DNA): TGTGCCAGCAGGGATTTTAGGACAAACGCTCTAGCGGGGCCCGCCGGGGAGCTGTTTTTT. Encoded protein: CASRDFRTNALAGPAGELFF.

The V and J genes are TRBV19 and TRBJ2-7, with a weak D call TRBD2 (5 bases). Trimming took 3 bases from V and 0 from J, leaving 15 bases between them. Per the germline V gene, CDR1 is LNHDA and CDR2 is SQIVND (reference sequence). CDR3 length: 16 residues. The DNA for the CDR3 is TGTGCCAGTAGTATTGGCCCCCTAGGAGGCTCCTACGAGCAGTACTTC. Residues: CASSIGPLGGSYEQYF.

This clone occurred a few times. V gene TRBV7-8 combines with J gene TRBJ2-7; TRBD2 matches 8 bases. Germline V CDR1 and CDR2: SGHVS, FQNEAQ. The CDR3 is 15 amino acids. V dropped 5 bases and J dropped 6; count of bases not matched to a gene: 12. CDR3 nucleotide sequence: TGTGCCAGCAGCCCCGAGGGACTAGGTAATACCGAGCAGTACTTC. It translates to CASSPEGLGNTEQYF.

This clone was counted a single time. This sequence joins TRBV20-1 and TRBJ2-3, with TRBD2 identical over 8 bases. Germline CDR1 DFQATT, CDR2 SNEGSKA (reference sequence). The CDR3 loop spans 18 amino acids. The V gene end was trimmed by 3 bases and the J gene end by 2 bases; junction bases not matched to a gene: 16. DNA for the CDR3: TGCAGTGCTAGTCGTCTCACACTAGCGGAGACAACCACAGATACGCAGTATTTT. This codes for CSASRLTLAETTTDTQYF.

This chain joins TRBV7-6 and TRBJ2-3, with 9 bases matching TRBD1. Germline V gene data show CDR1 as SGHVS and CDR2 as FNYEAQ. CDR3 length equals 17 residues. The V segment lost 6 bases and the J segment 5 bases; nucleotides outside the gene matches: 15. The CDR3, as DNA: TGTGCCAGCAGTCCCGCCGCAGGGACAGGGATGGGAGATACGCAGTATTTT. Translation: CASSPAAGTGMGDTQYF. Full variable domain (missing parts from reference TRBV7-6 and TRBJ2-3): GAGVSQSPRYKVTKRGQDVALRCDPISGHVSLYWYRQALGQGPEFLTYFNYEAQQDKSGLPNDRFSAERPEGSISTLTIQRTEQRDSAMYRCASSPAAGTGMGDTQYFGPGTRLTVL.

CDR3 sequence (DNA): TGTGCCATCAGTGAGTCCCTAGTAAAGTCCTACAATGAGCAGTTCTTC. This codes for CAISESLVKSYNEQFF. The chain recombines TRBV10-3 with TRBJ2-1; D remains ambiguous. This CDR3 spans 16 amino acids. The germline CDR1 and CDR2 sequences are ENHRY and SYGVKD. Trimming pared 0 bases from V and 1 base from J, leaving 10 bases between.